These 3 T cell receptor beta chains were sequenced from one sample in a study of molecular identifiers for immune sequencing clone quantification. TCRdb used MiXCR to reprocess the PCR reads, holding one entry per CDR3 protein. This sample has approximately 670,000 distinct CDR3 sequences; just under 20% occur once, and the top ten carry roughly 0.9%. Specimen: naive CD8+ T cells from blood, with Jurkat cell RNA spiked in. The subset was: FACS-sorted CD8+CD4-CCR7+CD45RA+ naive T cells. These receptors all stem from a human donor in good health. Some libraries in this study had Jurkat cell RNA spiked in.

This clonotype was counted many times. This chain joins TRBV19 and TRBJ2-2, with a tentative D call TRBD1 (5 bases). V was clipped by 4 bases and J by 6 bases, with 9 bases between them. Looked up from germline, CDR1 is LNHDA and CDR2 is SQIVND (reference sequence). The CDR3 is 13 amino acids. The CDR3 nucleotides read TGTGCCAGTAGTACGCAGGGTGCCGGGGAGCTGTTTTTT. This gives the protein CASSTQGAGELFF.

Comment on this clonotype: A junction boundary mismatches the germline segment, possibly from a read error. This chain joins TRBV4-3 and TRBJ1-4; D is possibly TRBD1 (6 bases). The CDR3 extends over 15 amino acids. Germline-derived CDR1 and CDR2 are LGHNA and YSLEER. CDR3 DNA: TGCGCCAGCAGCCTTAGGACAGCAACTAATGAAAAACTGTCTTTT. It specifies CASSLRTATNEKLSF.

A note on this clonotype: A much larger clone sits a single nucleotide away, making a read error possible. In DNA, the CDR3 is TGTGCCGGCAGACCTAGTATAGGAAACACCATATATTTT. Encoded protein: CAGRPSIGNTIYF. The chain is built from TRBV28 and TRBJ1-3, with unresolved D. This CDR3 spans 13 amino acids. Per germline, CDR1 MDHEN and CDR2 SYDVKM.